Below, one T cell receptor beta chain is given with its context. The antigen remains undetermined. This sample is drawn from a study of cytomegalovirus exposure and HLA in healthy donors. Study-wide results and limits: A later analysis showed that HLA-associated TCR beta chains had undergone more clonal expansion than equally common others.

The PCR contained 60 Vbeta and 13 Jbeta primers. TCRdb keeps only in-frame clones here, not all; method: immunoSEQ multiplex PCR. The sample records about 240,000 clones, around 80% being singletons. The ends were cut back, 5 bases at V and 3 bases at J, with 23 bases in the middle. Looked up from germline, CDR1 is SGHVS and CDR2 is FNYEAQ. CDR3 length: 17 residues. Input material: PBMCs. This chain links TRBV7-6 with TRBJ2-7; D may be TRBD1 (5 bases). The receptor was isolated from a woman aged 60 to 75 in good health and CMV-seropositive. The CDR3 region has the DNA TGTGCCAGCAGCCCCTACGTGGCTGCAGGGTGGGGCTACGAGCAGTACTTC. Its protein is CASSPYVAAGWGYEQYF.